This TCR beta chain comes out of a study of T cell responses to AZD1222 COVID-19 vaccine. Study information: Pooled together were second doses at about 4 or about 12 weeks.

With respect to this clone: Its antigen is unidentified.

Study observations and caveats: Spike as a whole was targeted by vaccine-associated CD4 TCRs, dominant at 160-218 and 743-854. Spike-specific TCR breadth and depth grew following two AZD1222 doses. Only six or seven AZD1222 recipients were seropositive at baseline.

The V gene end was trimmed by 0 bases and the J gene end by 2 bases; junction bases not matched to a gene: 10. This CDR3 comprises 18 residues. Germline V gives CDR1 MNHNS, CDR2 SASEGT. Some clones are missing from TCRdb's copy, which holds only in-frame ones; the method was immunoSEQ multiplex PCR. Of around 70,000 clones listed, around 80% are singletons. This receptor was identified in an adult in good health. This chain joins TRBV6-1 and TRBJ1-5, with TRBD1 identical over 7 bases. The specimen comprised peripheral blood, sampled on day 0 of AZD1222 vaccination. The CDR3 coding sequence is TGTGCCAGCAGTGAAGCGCTTCGAGGGGGCTGGGGCAATCAGCCCCAGCATTTT. Its translation is CASSEALRGGWGNQPQHF.